The next 11 T cell receptor beta chains were all read from a single sample in a study of identical twins (dated by TCRdb to about 2016). The method was 5' RACE. TCRdb records Illumina HiSeq 2000 as the sequencer. Clones were called with MiXCR by TCRdb after fastp trimmed the public reads at Q25, and only in-frame beta chains were retained. CDR3 protein sequences are deduplicated, and each keeps its most common genes and DNA. This sample has just under 550,000 distinct CDR3 sequences in its table, and 13% to 15% of those were observed once. The ten largest clonotypes hold roughly 0.43% of the sample. These data were also reused for a study on yellow fever vaccine responses in identical twins.

Sequencing was carried out using CD4+ T cells sorted from blood. The receptors here all came from a woman in her late teens or twenties in good health.

Written as DNA, the CDR3 is TGTGCCATCAGTAAGCGACAGGGCCTTTACGAGCAGTACGTC. Encoded protein: CAISKRQGLYEQYV. This chain uses TRBV10-3 with TRBJ2-7, with 7 bases matching TRBD1. The CDR3 covers 14 residues. With 5 bases clipped from V and 4 bases from J, the junction kept 8 bases outside the gene matches. Germline values: CDR1 ENHRY, CDR2 SYGVKD.

The chain links TRBV10-3 to TRBJ2-2, with 7 bases that match TRBD1. V dropped 7 bases and J dropped 3; count of bases not matched to a gene: 8. Germline CDR1 and CDR2: ENHRY and SYGVKD. The CDR3 is 15 residues long. The CDR3 here is CAIKKAGTDTGELFF. In DNA form, the CDR3 reads TGTGCCATCAAAAAAGCCGGGACAGACACCGGGGAGCTGTTTTTT.

This clonotype has only a few counts. The chain is built from TRBV9 and TRBJ2-3; D not certain. Germline CDR1 is SGDLS and CDR2 is YYNGEE. The CDR3 has 13 residues. V gave up 0 bases and J gave up 5 bases, with 7 bases separating them. CDR3 sequence reads: CASSVAGEDTQYF. The CDR3 DNA sequence: TGTGCCAGCAGCGTAGCTGGAGAAGATACGCAGTATTTT. The full variable domain, in which reference TRBV9 and TRBJ2-3 provide the parts outside the CDR3, is DSGVTQTPKHLITATGQRVTLRCSPRSGDLSVYWYQQSLDQGLQFLIQYYNGEERAKGNILERFSAQQFPDLHSELNLSSLELGDSALYFCASSVAGEDTQYFGPGTRLTVL.

This clonotype was counted ten times or more. This chain connects TRBV10-3 to TRBJ2-3; 8 bases are a match to TRBD2. CDR3 length: 14 amino acids. With 3 bases clipped from V and 7 bases from J, the junction kept 6 bases outside the gene matches. Germline V lookup: CDR1 ENHRY, CDR2 SYGVKD. The CDR3 protein is CAISDTGGPNTQYF. The CDR3 coding sequence is TGTGCCATCAGTGACACGGGAGGGCCGAATACGCAGTATTTT.

V and J are TRBV20-1 and TRBJ1-1, with TRBD1 matching over 11 bases. The CDR3 has 14 amino acids. Germline CDR1 DFQATT, CDR2 SNEGSKA (reference sequence). The trim removed 6 bases at V and 4 bases at J, leaving 7 bases unmatched. The CDR3 loop is CSARTGTGGTEAFF. In DNA, the CDR3 is TGCAGTGCGAGAACCGGGACAGGGGGCACTGAAGCTTTCTTT.

In this sample, this clonotype turned up a few times. The chain joins TRBV15 to TRBJ1-1, with D unresolved. Germline CDR1 reads LNHNV; CDR2 reads YYDKDF (reference sequence). The CDR3 loop spans 14 amino acids. V shed 0 bases and J shed 1 base, with 6 bases lying between them. The CDR3 nucleotides read TGTGCCACCAGCAGAGACATCGGGAACACTGAAGCTTTCTTT. This codes for CATSRDIGNTEAFF. Drawing the rest from reference TRBV15 and TRBJ1-1, the complete variable domain is DAMVIQNPRYQVTQFGKPVTLSCSQTLNHNVMYWYQQKSSQAPKLLFHYYDKDFNNEADTPDNFQSRRPNTSFCFLDIRSPGLGDTAMYLCATSRDIGNTEAFFGQGTRLTVV.

This clonotype was detected many times. J is TRBJ1-2 and V is TRBV12-3 or TRBV12-4, with 9 bases that match TRBD1. The CDR3 is 12 amino acids. V lost 4 bases to trimming and J lost 8 bases; unmatched junction nucleotides: 2. This chain's CDR3 is CASSWDRAGYTF. In nucleotides, the CDR3 is TGTGCCAGCAGTTGGGACAGGGCAGGCTACACCTTC.

The chain uses TRBV4-1 and TRBJ2-2, with 10 bases matching TRBD2. The germline gives CDR1 MGHRA, CDR2 YSYEKL. The J segment lost 4 bases and the V segment lost 0 bases, leaving 5 bases of the junction unmatched. This CDR3 has 17 residues. This CDR3 is CASSQDPSGSVTGELFF. In DNA, the CDR3 is TGCGCCAGCAGCCAAGATCCTAGCGGGAGTGTCACCGGGGAGCTGTTTTTT.

The chain uses TRBV10-3 and TRBJ2-6, with D perhaps matching TRBD1 (6 bases). V lost 3 bases, J lost 0 bases, and 21 bases lay in between. This CDR3 contains 20 residues. The germline V gene has CDR1 ENHRY and CDR2 SYGVKD. The CDR3 loop reads CAISDLNPAGVPSGANVLTF. In DNA form, the CDR3 reads TGTGCCATCAGTGACCTGAATCCGGCAGGGGTCCCCTCTGGGGCCAACGTCCTGACTTTC.

The chain couples TRBV12-3 or TRBV12-4 to TRBJ2-5, with 8 bases that match TRBD2. The J segment lost 1 base and the V segment lost 6 bases, leaving 13 bases of the junction unmatched. This CDR3 is 17 amino acids long. The CDR3 DNA sequence: TGTGCCAGCAGCCGGGGACTAGTAGTAGGGACCCAAGAGACCCAGTACTTC. Its protein is CASSRGLVVGTQETQYF.

This clonotype was seen more than once but under ten times. The chain carries TRBV12-3 or TRBV12-4 and TRBJ1-2; 10 bases are a match to TRBD1. This CDR3 contains 13 residues. Trimming cost V 7 bases and J 4 bases; bases outside gene matches: 3. Written as DNA, the CDR3 is TGTGCCAGCACCTGGACAGGGGGCTATGGCTACACCTTC. Translating gives CASTWTGGYGYTF.